The present T cell receptor beta chain was sequenced within a study of T cells after yellow fever vaccination. Many counts were recorded for this clonotype. Antigen specificity is unknown. Universal primer sites and UMIs were introduced during 5'RACE template-switching synthesis of TCR cDNA. MiXCR, applied by TCRdb to the 5' RACE reads, yields one record per CDR3 protein. The sample includes more than 300,000 distinct CDR3 sequences, about 10% of them seen just once. Germline values: CDR1 MGHRA, CDR2 YSYEKL. The V gene lost 6 bases and the J gene lost 11 bases, with 13 bases spanning the gap. This CDR3 is 12 amino acids long. Whole-study results and caveats: FACS-sorted repertoires might harbor abundant contaminating clonotypes from the bulk population. The study found a weaker secondary response that peaked faster, day 5 versus 15. Post-booster repertoires contained most primary-vaccination clones again (roughly 96% CD4, about 90% CD8).

The TCR sequence derives from a man younger than 35 who received the YFV17D yellow fever vaccine. The genes are TRBV4-1 and TRBJ1-4, with D maybe TRBD1 (6 bases). Sequences were derived from CD4+ T cells sorted from PBMCs, sampled 45 days after the yellow fever booster vaccination. CDR3: CASSQDRLKLFF. The CDR3 region has the DNA TGCGCCAGCAGTCAGGACAGATTGAAACTGTTTTTT.